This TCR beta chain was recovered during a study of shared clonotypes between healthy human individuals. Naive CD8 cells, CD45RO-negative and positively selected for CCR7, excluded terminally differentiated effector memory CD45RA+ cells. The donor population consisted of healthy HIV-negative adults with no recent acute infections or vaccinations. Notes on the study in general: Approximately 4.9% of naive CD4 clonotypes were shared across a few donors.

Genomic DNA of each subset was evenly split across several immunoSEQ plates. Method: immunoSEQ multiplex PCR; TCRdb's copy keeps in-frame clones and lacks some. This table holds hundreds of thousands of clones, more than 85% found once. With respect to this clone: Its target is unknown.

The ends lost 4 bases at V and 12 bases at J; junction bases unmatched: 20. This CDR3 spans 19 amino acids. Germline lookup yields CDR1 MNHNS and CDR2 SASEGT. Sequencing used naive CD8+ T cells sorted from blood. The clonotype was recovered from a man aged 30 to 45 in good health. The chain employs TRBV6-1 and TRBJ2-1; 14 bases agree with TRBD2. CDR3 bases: TGTGCCAGCAGTGGCCCTAGTGGGACTAGCGGGAGTTACGGGTGGGGGCAGTTCTTC. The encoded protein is CASSGPSGTSGSYGWGQFF.